The 30 T cell receptor beta chains presented below share a single source sample, sequenced in a study of T cells in Graves' hyperthyroidism and ophthalmopathy. The investigators amplified TCR beta CDR3 regions from RNA transcripts. Primed by the HTBI set, a first-round RT-PCR was run on the TCR CDR3. Using its own MiXCR run on the multiplex PCR reads, TCRdb lists one record per CDR3 protein. Of under 400,000 distinct CDR3 sequences in the sample, roughly 25% were seen once. Sequenced sample: blood. The receptors originated from a man over 45 with Graves' hyperthyroidism.

In DNA form, the CDR3 reads TGTGCCAGCAGCTTAGACCCCGGGGCCAACGTCCTGACTTTC. Protein: CASSLDPGANVLTF. The chain combines TRBV7-2 with TRBJ2-6; D uncertain. Germline CDR1 is SGHTA and CDR2 is FQGNSA. The CDR3 runs to 14 residues. V lost 1 base and J lost 4, with 5 bases in between.

The genes are TRBV27 and TRBJ2-7; D call uncertain. V lost 2 bases to trimming and J lost 3 bases, with 8 bases between them. There are 13 residues in the CDR3. Germline loops: CDR1 MNHEY, CDR2 SMNVEV (reference sequence). In DNA form, the CDR3 reads TGTGCCAGCAGTTTAGTCGGAGACTACGAGCAGTACTTC. Its protein product is CASSLVGDYEQYF.

This clonotype turned up a few times. V usage is TRBV29-1 and J usage is TRBJ2-1; 10 bases are shared with TRBD1. With 6 bases clipped from V and 4 bases from J, the junction kept 9 bases outside the gene matches. Germline CDR1 is SQVTM and CDR2 is ANQGSEA. CDR3 length: 15 residues. CDR3 amino acids: CSVDRGLPLYNEQFF. Here the CDR3 DNA reads TGCAGCGTCGACAGGGGGCTACCCCTTTACAATGAGCAGTTCTTC.

This clonotype occurred a few times. V is TRBV14 and J is TRBJ2-7; the D gene could be TRBD1 or TRBD2 (6 bases each). V was shortened by 4 bases and J by 3 bases, with 25 bases between the two germline ends. The CDR3 length is 18 residues. Germline V CDR1 and CDR2: SGHDN, FVKESK. CDR3 region: CASSPGVGPQGLDYEQYF. CDR3 DNA: TGTGCCAGCAGCCCGGGGGTGGGTCCACAGGGCCTTGACTACGAGCAGTACTTC.

This clonotype turned up a few times. This chain uses TRBV5-1 with TRBJ2-7; 10 bases line up with TRBD2. The CDR3 covers 18 residues. The trim removed 1 base at V and 4 bases at J, leaving 14 bases unmatched. Germline loops: CDR1 SGHRS, CDR2 YFSETQ. CDR3: CASSLSELAGHPGYEQYF. The CDR3 coding sequence is TGCGCCAGCAGCTTGTCAGAACTAGCGGGACACCCGGGGTACGAGCAGTACTTC.

The chain is built from TRBV14 and TRBJ2-7, with D perhaps TRBD1 (5 bases). There are 15 residues in the CDR3. V was clipped by 4 bases and J by 2 bases, with 15 bases between them. The germline V gene has CDR1 SGHDN and CDR2 FVKESK. The CDR3 DNA follows: TGTGCCAGCAGCCTCGGACATTATCCCGCCTACGAGCAGTACTTC. This gives the protein CASSLGHYPAYEQYF.

In this sample, this clonotype turned up many times. The chain has TRBV12-3 or TRBV12-4 and TRBJ2-3, with D hard to call. The CDR3 runs to 13 residues. V lost 2 bases, J lost 3 bases, and 6 bases lay in between. In nucleotides, the CDR3 is TGTGCCAGCAGTTTAAGCAGGACAGATACGCAGTATTTT. Translation: CASSLSRTDTQYF.

This clonotype was picked up a small number of times. The chain carries TRBV6-8 and TRBJ2-2, with D possibly being TRBD1 (6 bases). CDR1 is MNHGY and CDR2 is SAAAGT in the germline V gene. CDR3 length: 15 residues. Between the trimmed V and J ends, which lost 6 bases and 4 bases, there was a span of 15 bases. CDR3: CASRTLGHSTGELFF. The CDR3 bases are TGTGCCAGCAGGACCTTGGGACACTCCACCGGGGAGCTGTTTTTT.

The genes are TRBV2 and TRBJ1-1; D gene ambiguous. Germline CDR1 reads SNHLY; CDR2 reads FYNNEI. The V and J ends lost 6 bases and 7 bases respectively, with 9 bases between them. CDR3 length equals 11 residues. CDR3 nucleotide sequence: TGTGCCAGCAGGACGAGTCGTGAAGCTTTCTTT. Residues: CASRTSREAFF.

This clonotype was picked up a small number of times. V usage is TRBV18 and J usage is TRBJ2-7; D not certain. The V end lost 0 bases, the J end lost 1 base, and 7 bases lay between the germline ends. The CDR3 runs to 14 residues. The germline V gene has CDR1 KGHSH and CDR2 LQKENI. Written as DNA, the CDR3 is TGTGCCAGCTCACCACCGGCGGATTCCTACGAGCAGTACTTC. It is translated as CASSPPADSYEQYF.

The table lists this clonotype with a few counts. The V call is TRBV29-1, the J call TRBJ1-4, with 8 positions matching TRBD1. The length of the CDR3 is 14 residues. The trim removed 6 bases at V and 6 bases at J, leaving 9 bases unmatched. Germline loops: CDR1 SQVTM, CDR2 ANQGSEA. DNA of the CDR3: TGCAGCGTCTTATCGGGACAGGAGTATGAAAAACTGTTTTTT. Translating gives CSVLSGQEYEKLFF.

This clonotype was picked up many times. This chain links TRBV11-3 with TRBJ2-4; TRBD2 aligns across 13 bases. This CDR3 contains 21 residues. Germline V gene lookup returns CDR1 SGHNT and CDR2 YENEEA. V dropped 5 bases and J dropped 0; count of bases not matched to a gene: 16. The CDR3 bases are TGTGCCAGCAGCCAACCTCTTCGGACTAGCGGGAGTGTTTTAGCCAAAAACATTCAGTACTTC. Protein sequence: CASSQPLRTSGSVLAKNIQYF.

This clonotype has just one count. The chain couples TRBV20-1 to TRBJ2-5; unclear D gene. Germline CDR1 DFQATT, CDR2 SNEGSKA (reference sequence). The CDR3 loop spans 11 amino acids. V shed 0 bases and J shed 9 bases, with 8 bases lying between them. In DNA, the CDR3 is TGCAGTGCTAGAGATGACGAGTCCCAGTACTTC. Residues: CSARDDESQYF.

This chain uses TRBV5-1 with TRBJ2-7, with TRBD1 matching 10 bases. J was trimmed by 4 bases and V by 4 bases; bases with no gene match: 5. The CDR3 totals 14 residues. Germline CDR1 reads SGHRS; CDR2 reads YFSETQ. CDR3 sequence (DNA): TGCGCCAGCAGCATGGGACAGGGGTTTTACGAGCAGTACTTC. Its translation is CASSMGQGFYEQYF.

This clonotype was detected many times. The chain combines TRBV7-3 with TRBJ2-1; the match to TRBD2 covers 11 bases. The CDR3 is made up of 17 amino acids. Trimming took 6 bases from V and 8 from J; bases not matched to a gene: 15. CDR1 SGHTA and CDR2 FQGTGA come from the germline V gene. CDR3 sequence (DNA): TGTGCCAGCAGTCGGCAAAAAACTAGCGGGAGAGTCGATGAGCAGTTCTTC. This encodes CASSRQKTSGRVDEQFF.

V gene TRBV5-1 combines with J gene TRBJ2-7, with D perhaps matching TRBD2 (5 bases). Germline V gives CDR1 SGHRS, CDR2 YFSETQ. V was clipped by 2 bases and J by 2 bases, with 11 bases between them. This CDR3 is built from 14 residues. The CDR3 loop is CASSFNRGPYEQYF. CDR3 in DNA: TGCGCCAGCAGCTTTAACAGAGGGCCCTACGAGCAGTACTTC.

This clonotype was seen a handful of times. The CDR3 region has the DNA TGTGCCAGCAGTCCCGGGGGGGACAGGCCCTATGGCTACACCTTC. Translation: CASSPGGDRPYGYTF. The gene calls are TRBV6-1 and TRBJ1-2; 8 positions match TRBD1. Germline CDR1 is MNHNS and CDR2 is SASEGT. CDR3 size: 15 residues. Trimming removed 5 bases from V and 4 bases from J; junction bases left unmatched: 9.

Points on this clonotype: This may arise from a read error, as a much more abundant clone is one base away. This likely comes from a read error, as the CDR3 has no conserved phenylalanine or tryptophan at its end. V and J are TRBV3-1 and TRBJ1-2; no firm D call. V lost 4 bases and J 0 bases, leaving 12 bases between the germline ends. The CDR3 consists of 15 residues. Looked up from germline, CDR1 is LGHDT and CDR2 is YNNKEL (reference sequence). The CDR3 here is CASSLKPVSNYGYTL. DNA for the CDR3: TGTGCCAGCAGCCTCAAACCGGTGTCTAACTATGGCTACACCCTC.

This clonotype has only a few counts. The chain recombines TRBV11-2 with TRBJ2-5, with D possibly TRBD1 on 5 matching bases. Germline V gene data show CDR1 as SGHAT and CDR2 as FQNNGV. With 5 bases removed from V and 2 bases from J, the gap between germline ends came to 9 bases. There are 13 residues in the CDR3. The CDR3 bases are TGTGCCAGCAGCCTCTACAGGCAAGAGACCCAGTACTTC. Its protein is CASSLYRQETQYF.

This clonotype has at least ten counts. The rearrangement uses TRBV12-3 or TRBV12-4 and TRBJ2-1; a weak D match, TRBD1 (6 bases). V lost 5 bases, J lost 2 bases, and 13 bases lay in between. The CDR3 is 15 residues long. The CDR3 loop reads CASSPSQGTYNEQFF. CDR3 sequence (DNA): TGTGCCAGCAGTCCAAGCCAGGGGACCTACAATGAGCAGTTCTTC.

The chain employs TRBV6-1 and TRBJ1-2, with 7 bases aligning to TRBD1. Per the germline V gene, CDR1 is MNHNS and CDR2 is SASEGT. The CDR3 is made up of 14 amino acids. The V segment lost 7 bases and the J segment 4 bases; nucleotides outside the gene matches: 9. As DNA, the CDR3 is TGTGCCAGCACCCACGACAGGGTTGGCTATGGCTACACCTTC. Translating gives CASTHDRVGYGYTF.

This chain connects TRBV12-3 or TRBV12-4 to TRBJ2-2; D may be TRBD2 (7 bases). This CDR3 contains 14 residues. V lost 5 bases and J 5 bases, leaving 12 bases between the germline ends. In DNA, the CDR3 is TGTGCCAGCAGTCCGCGGGGGCCAACCGGGGAGCTGTTTTTT. It encodes CASSPRGPTGELFF.

The table lists this clonotype with a few counts. The V and J genes are TRBV12-3 or TRBV12-4 and TRBJ2-3; 10 bases map to TRBD2. The V segment lost 6 bases and the J segment 1 base; nucleotides outside the gene matches: 7. This CDR3 is 16 amino acids long. CDR3 in amino acids: CASRPGLAPRTDTQYF. The CDR3 DNA sequence: TGTGCCAGCAGGCCGGGACTAGCGCCCCGCACAGATACGCAGTATTTT.

The V and J genes are TRBV9 and TRBJ2-1, with D possibly being TRBD1 (5 bases). The germline CDR1 and CDR2 sequences are SGDLS and YYNGEE. The CDR3 totals 16 residues. V gave up 0 bases and J gave up 8 bases, with 18 bases separating them. DNA of the CDR3: TGTGCCAGCAGCGTAGGGGGCAGCTCTGCCGGCGATGAGCAGTTCTTC. Protein sequence: CASSVGGSSAGDEQFF.

V usage is TRBV5-6 and J usage is TRBJ2-1; D unclear. Trimming took 2 bases from V and 9 from J, leaving 9 bases between them. Germline CDR1 is SGHDT and CDR2 is YYEEEE. The CDR3 totals 12 residues. CDR3 sequence: CASSFWSGEQFF. The CDR3 DNA reads as TGTGCCAGCAGCTTTTGGTCGGGTGAGCAGTTCTTC. Filled out from reference TRBV5-6 and TRBJ2-1, the complete variable domain reads DAGVTQSPTHLIKTRGQQVTLRCSPKSGHDTVSWYQQALGQGPQFIFQYYEEEERQRGNFPDRFSGHQFPNYSSELNVNALLLGDSALYLCASSFWSGEQFFGPGTRLTVL.

The CDR3 sequence is CASSELGGVPDTQYF. CDR3 sequence (DNA): TGTGCCAGCAGTGAACTGGGGGGGGTCCCAGATACGCAGTATTTT. This chain uses TRBV2 with TRBJ2-3, with TRBD2 identical over 7 bases. V was clipped by 2 bases and J by 4 bases; unmatched bases: 6. The germline gives CDR1 SNHLY, CDR2 FYNNEI. This CDR3 contains 15 residues.

This clonotype was detected only a few times. The chain is built from TRBV6-1 and TRBJ2-7; tentative D call: TRBD1 (6 bases). Per the germline V gene, CDR1 is MNHNS and CDR2 is SASEGT. The CDR3 extends over 12 amino acids. Trimming shortened V by 10 bases and J by 0 bases, and 10 bases separated the two germline ends. As DNA, the CDR3 is TGTGCCACTCGGGACAACTCCTACGAGCAGTACTTC. It is translated as CATRDNSYEQYF.

This clonotype has a handful of counts. This chain connects TRBV28 to TRBJ1-3; D not resolved. The CDR3 has 12 residues. Trimming removed 1 base from V and 7 bases from J, with 5 bases in between. CDR1 is MDHEN and CDR2 is SYDVKM in the germline V gene. As DNA, the CDR3 is TGTGCCAGCAGTTTATTAAGCAACACCATATATTTT. Its protein is CASSLLSNTIYF. Variable domain in full (rest from reference TRBV28 and TRBJ1-3): DVKVTQSSRYLVKRTGEKVFLECVQDMDHENMFWYRQDPGLGLRLIYFSYDVKMKEKGDIPEGYSVSREKKERFSLILESASTNQTSMYLCASSLLSNTIYFGEGSWLTVV.

This clonotype was counted a few times. CDR3 in DNA: TGTGCCAGCAGGCGGAGTTCAGAGACCCAGTACTTC. It translates to CASRRSSETQYF. The chain uses TRBV12-3 or TRBV12-4 and TRBJ2-5; D uncertain. The CDR3 spans 12 residues. Trimming removed 6 bases at V and 4 bases at J, with 9 bases between.

In its sample, this clonotype was seen a few times. V gene TRBV5-1 combines with J gene TRBJ1-1; D not certain. This CDR3 spans 14 amino acids. Germline V gene sequence: CDR1 SGHRS, CDR2 YFSETQ. V shed 3 bases and J shed 3 bases, with 12 bases lying between them. This CDR3 is CASSSGSSHTEAFF. CDR3 sequence (DNA): TGCGCCAGCAGCTCCGGGAGTTCGCACACTGAAGCTTTCTTT. Complete variable domain (other parts from reference TRBV5-1 and TRBJ1-1): KAGVTQTPRYLIKTRGQQVTLSCSPISGHRSVSWYQQTPGQGLQFLFEYFSETQRNKGNFPGRFSGRQFSNSRSEMNVSTLELGDSALYLCASSSGSSHTEAFFGQGTRLTVV.